Each of the 28 T cell receptor beta chains below was sequenced from the same sample in a study of early T cells in non-severe SARS-CoV-2 infection. TCRdb reprocessed the 5' RACE reads via MiXCR and lists one record per CDR3 protein. The data show 25,000 to 30,000 distinct CDR3 sequences, 3.5% to 5.5% seen once. Sequencing was carried out using whole blood. The receptors shown here come from an adult who was a healthcare worker with PCR-confirmed SARS-CoV-2 infection or an uninfected control (not recorded which).

The gene calls are TRBV7-8 and TRBJ2-1; TRBD2 aligns across 15 bases. Germline CDR1 reads SGHVS; CDR2 reads FQNEAQ. V lost 3 bases to trimming and J lost 4 bases; unmatched junction nucleotides: 7. The CDR3 has 18 amino acids. CDR3 loop: CASSFGTSGRSEYNEQFF. The CDR3 region has the DNA TGTGCCAGCAGCTTTGGGACTAGCGGGAGGAGTGAGTACAATGAGCAGTTCTTC.

This clonotype was seen at least ten times. DNA of the CDR3: TGTGCCAGCTCACCAGACAGCCGAGGAGGTATGTGGAACACTGAAGCTTTCTTT. Its protein product is CASSPDSRGGMWNTEAFF. The chain has TRBV18 and TRBJ1-1; possibly TRBD1 for D (5 bases). Trimming removed 2 bases from V and 1 base from J, with 20 bases in between. Germline-derived CDR1 and CDR2 are KGHSH and LQKENI. The CDR3 contains 18 residues. Full variable domain (remainder filled in from reference TRBV18 and TRBJ1-1): NAGVMQNPRHLVRRRGQEARLRCSPMKGHSHVYWYRQLPEEGLKFMVYLQKENIIDESGMPKERFSAEFPKEGPSILRIQQVVRGDSAAYFCASSPDSRGGMWNTEAFFGQGTRLTVV.

This clonotype was seen many times. This chain joins TRBV29-1 and TRBJ1-6; D not resolved. The length of the CDR3 is 13 residues. Germline-derived CDR1 and CDR2 are SQVTM and ANQGSEA. V was cut by 5 bases and J by 7 bases, with 12 bases left in between. CDR3: CSVCTSSNSPLHF. The CDR3 DNA is TGCAGCGTTTGTACATCGAGCAATTCACCCCTCCACTTT. Full variable domain (remainder filled in from reference TRBV29-1 and TRBJ1-6): SAVISQKPSRDICQRGTSLTIQCQVDSQVTMMFWYRQQPGQSLTLIATANQGSEATYESGFVIDKFPISRPNLTFSTLTVSNMSPEDSSIYLCSVCTSSNSPLHFGNGTRLTVT.

This clonotype showed up many times. The chain is built from TRBV29-1 and TRBJ2-3, with unresolved D. CDR3 length: 12 amino acids. V lost 3 bases, J lost 0 bases, and 4 bases lay in between. Germline-derived CDR1 and CDR2 are SQVTM and ANQGSEA. The chain's CDR3 is CSVDASTDTQYF. The CDR3 region has the DNA TGCAGCGTTGACGCTAGCACAGATACGCAGTATTTT.

This clonotype occurred many times. The CDR3 here is CASSLGAGSVSETQYF. The CDR3 DNA reads TGTGCCAGCAGCTTAGGTGCAGGCTCGGTATCAGAGACCCAGTACTTC. V usage is TRBV7-2 and J usage is TRBJ2-5, with no clear D. V was trimmed by 1 base and J by 4 bases, leaving 16 bases between them. This CDR3 spans 16 amino acids. The V gene's germline CDR1 is SGHTA and CDR2 FQGNSA.

Ten or more counts support this clonotype. The junction departs from the called germline gene at one end, perhaps through a read error. This chain connects TRBV7-3 to TRBJ2-6; TRBD2 matches 14 bases. The CDR3 consists of 15 residues. CDR1 SGHTA and CDR2 FQGTGA come from the germline V gene. The CDR3 loop is CASSFRTSGRPTVAF. CDR3 nucleotide sequence: TGTGCCAGCAGCTTCCGGACTAGCGGGAGGCCTACGGTGGCTTTC.

This clonotype was seen at least ten times. V usage is TRBV28 and J usage is TRBJ2-3, with no clear D. Germline assignment: CDR1 MDHEN and CDR2 SYDVKM. The CDR3 has 14 residues. V lost 4 bases to trimming and J lost 7 bases, with 15 bases between them. The CDR3 here is CASSSSDRRNTQYF. CDR3 DNA: TGTGCCAGCAGTTCATCGGACCGAAGGAATACGCAGTATTTT.

As DNA, the CDR3 is TGTGCCAGCAGCTTAGGTTTCCGCTACGAGCAGTACTTC. The encoded protein is CASSLGFRYEQYF. The genes are TRBV7-9 and TRBJ2-7, with D unresolved. V shed 1 base and J shed 3 bases, with 7 bases lying between them. The CDR3 is 13 residues long. In germline, CDR1 is SEHNR, CDR2 FQNEAQ (reference sequence).

This clonotype came up many times. V usage is TRBV7-2 and J usage is TRBJ1-4; 10 positions match TRBD1. After removal of 5 bases from V and 8 bases from J, the junction contained 8 bases not matched to a gene. Looked up from germline, CDR1 is SGHTA and CDR2 is FQGNSA. The CDR3 is 15 amino acids. The CDR3 loop is CASSPRTGGKEKLFF. For the CDR3, the DNA is TGTGCCAGCAGCCCCCGGACAGGGGGGAAGGAAAAACTGTTTTTT.

This clonotype was detected a few times. The chain joins TRBV19 to TRBJ2-1; the D call may be TRBD1 or TRBD2 (7 bases each). The length of the CDR3 is 18 residues. V lost 3 bases and J lost 0, with 18 bases in between. Looked up from germline, CDR1 is LNHDA and CDR2 is SQIVND (reference sequence). CDR3 bases: TGTGCCAGTAGTATCAGGGGGGGAGTGCGTCCCTCCTACAATGAGCAGTTCTTC. It translates to CASSIRGGVRPSYNEQFF.

This clonotype was recorded a few times. The chain joins TRBV28 to TRBJ2-7; D may be TRBD1 (6 bases). CDR3 size: 15 residues. Trimming pared 4 bases from V and 0 bases from J, leaving 13 bases between. CDR1 and CDR2 (germline): MDHEN, SYDVKM. CDR3 sequence reads: CASSYAGANSYEQYF. As DNA, the CDR3 is TGTGCCAGCAGTTACGCAGGGGCGAACTCCTACGAGCAGTACTTC.

This clonotype was observed many times. V gene TRBV11-2 combines with J gene TRBJ1-1, with 9 bases fitting TRBD1. Germline CDR1 SGHAT, CDR2 FQNNGV. V lost 5 bases to trimming and J lost 5 bases; unmatched junction nucleotides: 6. The CDR3 has 14 residues. The CDR3 here is CASSPTGGFTEAFF. DNA for the CDR3: TGTGCCAGCAGCCCGACAGGGGGTTTTACTGAAGCTTTCTTT.

This clonotype has a count of ten or more. The rearrangement joins TRBV15 to TRBJ2-3; TRBD2 agrees at 9 bases. The V and J ends lost 8 bases and 2 bases, in that order; junction bases with no gene match: 11. This CDR3 region has 16 residues. Germline-derived CDR1 and CDR2 are LNHNV and YYDKDF (reference sequence). The CDR3 spells CATRHEGGRATDTQYF. CDR3 sequence (DNA): TGTGCCACCCGACATGAGGGCGGGAGGGCCACAGATACGCAGTATTTT.

This clonotype has just a few counts. The chain couples TRBV14 to TRBJ2-3; D is undetermined. The germline CDR1 and CDR2 sequences are SGHDN and FVKESK. V was clipped by 4 bases and J by 6 bases, with 5 bases between them. The CDR3 runs 11 residues. The CDR3 nucleotides are TGTGCCAGCAGCCCCCTGGATACGCAGTATTTT. Protein sequence: CASSPLDTQYF.

This clonotype came up many times. V gene TRBV29-1 combines with J gene TRBJ2-1; 11 nucleotides match TRBD2. The CDR3 spans 15 residues. Looked up from germline, CDR1 is SQVTM and CDR2 is ANQGSEA. Trimming at V came to 0 bases and at J to 7 bases, leaving 5 bases not matched to a gene. The CDR3 loop is CSVEDLGTSGNEQFF. CDR3 nucleotides: TGCAGCGTTGAAGATCTGGGGACTAGCGGTAATGAGCAGTTCTTC.

The V gene is TRBV7-2, the J gene TRBJ2-7; D uncertain. The CDR3 runs to 15 residues. The V gene lost 1 base and the J gene lost 1 base, with 11 bases spanning the gap. Germline CDR1 and CDR2: SGHTA and FQGNSA. DNA of the CDR3: TGTGCCAGCAGCTTAGACCTTGGGAAGTCCTACGAGCAGTACTTC. Translated, it gives CASSLDLGKSYEQYF.

Details on this clonotype: This could be a read error, since a much larger clone is one nucleotide away. This rearrangement joins TRBV7-9 to TRBJ2-4; a weak D match, TRBD2 (5 bases). The germline CDR1 and CDR2 sequences are SEHNR and FQNEAQ (reference sequence). The CDR3 has 14 amino acids. CDR3 protein: CASSSSGRLNNQYF. In DNA form, the CDR3 reads TGTGCCAGCAGCTCCTCGGGCCGACTAAACAATCAGTACTTC. The full variable domain, with the rest looked up from reference TRBV7-9 and TRBJ2-4, is DTGVSQNPRHKITKRGQNVTFRCDPISEHNRLYWYRQTLGQGPEFLTYFQNEAQLEKSRLLSDRFSAERPKGSFSTLEIQRTEQGDSAMYLCASSSSGRLNNQYFGAGTRLSVL.

The chain has TRBV7-2 and TRBJ1-4; the D gene is possibly TRBD1 (6 bases). CDR3 length: 15 residues. CDR1 SGHTA and CDR2 FQGNSA come from the germline V gene. With 3 bases removed from V and 3 bases from J, the gap between germline ends came to 11 bases. CDR3: CASSFGRTANEKLFF. As DNA, the CDR3 is TGTGCCAGCAGCTTCGGCAGGACAGCTAATGAAAAACTGTTTTTT.

This clonotype was detected ten times or more. V gene TRBV6-1 combines with J gene TRBJ1-2; D not certain. The germline V gene encodes CDR1 MNHNS and CDR2 SASEGT. CDR3 length: 11 residues. V was cut by 4 bases and J by 4 bases, with 4 bases left in between. The CDR3 region has the DNA TGTGCCAGCAGTGTAACCTATGGCTACACCTTC. Amino acid sequence: CASSVTYGYTF.

This chain uses TRBV20-1 with TRBJ2-3; 8 nucleotides agree with TRBD1. V shed 6 bases, J shed 3 bases, and the junction held 5 bases outside the gene matches. This CDR3 spans 13 amino acids. Germline assignment: CDR1 DFQATT and CDR2 SNEGSKA (reference sequence). CDR3 coding DNA: TGCAGTGCCACCGGACAGGGTACAGATACGCAGTATTTT. Encoded protein: CSATGQGTDTQYF.

This clonotype was observed many times. The rearrangement uses TRBV7-8 and TRBJ1-6; the D gene is possibly TRBD1 (6 bases). Germline-derived CDR1 and CDR2 are SGHVS and FQNEAQ. Deletions cut 5 bases from V and 6 bases from J, with 11 bases between. This CDR3 has 14 residues. The CDR3 sequence: CASSAQGPNSPLHF. CDR3 sequence (DNA): TGTGCCAGCAGCGCACAGGGCCCTAATTCACCCCTCCACTTT.

V gene TRBV6-2 or TRBV6-3 combines with J gene TRBJ2-1; D is undetermined. This CDR3 is built from 15 residues. Germline loops: CDR1 MNHEY, CDR2 SVGEGT. The V end was cut by 7 bases, the J end by 5 bases, with 18 bases between. This CDR3 reads CASTLLHLTNNEQFF. In DNA, the CDR3 is TGTGCCAGCACCCTCCTTCATCTTACGAACAATGAGCAGTTCTTC.

Many counts were recorded for this clonotype. The chain joins TRBV18 to TRBJ1-5; possible D gene TRBD1, 6 bases. The CDR3 consists of 15 residues. V was pared by 4 bases and J by 4 bases, with 14 bases between. CDR1 and CDR2 (germline): KGHSH, LQKENI. The CDR3 reads CASSLDRQGNQPQHF. DNA of the CDR3: TGTGCCAGCTCACTCGACAGGCAGGGTAATCAGCCCCAGCATTTT.

This clonotype is labeled medium-sized (0.01 to 0.1%). The chain carries TRBV11-3 and TRBJ2-3; no firm D call. Germline V lookup: CDR1 SGHNT, CDR2 YENEEA. This CDR3 contains 14 residues. Trimming left V 0 bases short and J 3 bases short, with 7 bases between. The CDR3 region is CASSLDSRTDTQYF. Written as DNA, the CDR3 is TGTGCCAGCAGCTTAGATTCGCGGACAGATACGCAGTATTTT.

The rearrangement joins TRBV6-5 to TRBJ1-6, with 8 bases lining up with TRBD1. Germline CDR1 reads MNHEY; CDR2 reads SVGAGI. The CDR3 consists of 14 residues. V dropped 6 bases and J dropped 9; count of bases not matched to a gene: 7. The CDR3 here is CASSPTGEASPLHF. CDR3 in DNA: TGTGCCAGCAGCCCGACAGGGGAGGCTTCACCCCTCCACTTT.

This clonotype came up many times. The gene calls are TRBV13 and TRBJ2-3; possible D gene TRBD2, 5 bases. This CDR3 comprises 15 residues. Trimming took off 6 bases at V and 5 bases at J, with 18 bases between the two ends. Germline V gene sequence: CDR1 PRHDT, CDR2 FYEKMQ (reference sequence). As DNA, the CDR3 is TGTGCCAGCAGTACTCCGACTATAAGGTTAGATACGCAGTATTTT. Its protein is CASSTPTIRLDTQYF.

This clonotype was picked up many times. This rearrangement joins TRBV4-2 to TRBJ2-7; 8 nucleotides match TRBD2. V gave up 3 bases and J gave up 3 bases; unmatched junction bases: 7. Germline CDR1 LGHNA, CDR2 YNFKEQ. CDR3 length: 15 amino acids. The CDR3 protein is CASSQVAGLSYEQYF. As DNA, the CDR3 is TGTGCCAGCAGCCAGGTAGCGGGGCTCAGCTACGAGCAGTACTTC.

This clonotype is labeled as hyperexpanded. This chain joins TRBV14 and TRBJ2-1; D may be TRBD1 or TRBD2 (5 bases each). This CDR3 contains 15 residues. Germline V gene lookup returns CDR1 SGHDN and CDR2 FVKESK. V was pared by 2 bases and J by 1 base, with 9 bases between. This CDR3 reads CASSQYGASYNEQFF. For the CDR3, the DNA is TGTGCCAGCAGCCAATACGGGGCTTCCTACAATGAGCAGTTCTTC.